This TCR beta chain is drawn from a study of identical twins. Study-wide results and caveats: Twin pairs had excess sharing that was weaker in beta out-of-frame sequences. Excess low generation probability was seen in twin-shared out-of-frame alpha sequences.

Template switching created a universal primer site, and the cDNA included unique molecular identifiers. TCRdb ran MiXCR on the 5' RACE reads and lists one entry per CDR3 protein. The sample has roughly 630,000 distinct CDR3 sequences; 7.1% are singletons. This clonotype was counted many times. The antigen remains unidentified. Per germline, CDR1 SQVTM and CDR2 ANQGSEA. The CDR3 contains 15 residues. The V gene end was trimmed by 0 bases and the J gene end by 7 bases; junction bases not matched to a gene: 9. This sample was shared with a second study, whose subject was yellow fever vaccine responses in identical twins.

The chain carries TRBV29-1 and TRBJ2-1, with 7 bases identical to TRBD2. The material sequenced was PBMCs. The clonotype was recovered from a woman under 30 in good health. DNA of the CDR3: TGCAGCGTTGAAGATCGGGGGGAGGGCCAGAATGAGCAGTTCTTC. Protein sequence: CSVEDRGEGQNEQFF.